A single sample gave rise to the 14 T cell receptor beta chains below, sequenced in a study of circulating CD8 cells and anti-PD-1 response in melanoma. Four subsets defined by PD-1 and/or TIGIT were sorted from live CD3+CD8+TCRalphabeta+ cells. TCR libraries were prepared from approximately 15 ng of total RNA with the QIAseq Immune Repertoire TCR panel. TCRdb re-derived calls from the reads in MiXCR, one entry per CDR3 protein. Of 550 to 700 distinct CDR3 sequences in the sample, approximately 5.5% were seen once. The sequences come from CD8+ T cells from PBMCs, collected at baseline or after one month of anti-PD-1 therapy (not recorded which). These receptors were collected from a human donor with melanoma.

This clonotype is large. The J gene is TRBJ2-7, the V gene TRBV2; TRBD1 matches 7 bases. Germline V lookup: CDR1 SNHLY, CDR2 FYNNEI. The CDR3 totals 14 residues. After removal of 6 bases from V and 5 bases from J, the junction contained 10 bases not matched to a gene. The CDR3 is CASSLPTGIHEQYF. The DNA for the CDR3 is TGTGCCAGCAGCCTCCCGACAGGGATCCACGAGCAGTACTTC. The variable domain in full, with the rest retrieved from reference TRBV2 and TRBJ2-7, is EPEVTQTPSHQVTQMGQEVILRCVPISNHLYFYWYRQILGQKVEFLVSFYNNEISEKSEIFDDQFSVERPDGSNFTLKIRSTKLEDSAMYFCASSLPTGIHEQYFGPGTRLTVT.

This clonotype ranks as medium-sized. The chain combines TRBV25-1 with TRBJ2-1; 12 bases map to TRBD2. CDR1 is MGHDK and CDR2 is SYGVNS in the germline V gene. This CDR3 region has 21 residues. V lost 6 bases, J lost 0 bases, and 18 bases stayed unmatched. The CDR3 protein is CASSLDPGLAGPSSSYNEQFF. The CDR3, as DNA: TGTGCCAGCAGCCTAGACCCGGGACTAGCGGGTCCATCGAGCTCCTACAATGAGCAGTTCTTC.

By its share, this clonotype is medium-sized (0.01 to 0.1%). The chain links TRBV6-5 to TRBJ2-1; either TRBD1 or TRBD2 may supply D (5 bases each). V lost 2 bases to trimming and J lost 9 bases, with 14 bases between them. Germline CDR1 MNHEY, CDR2 SVGAGI. CDR3 length: 14 amino acids. CDR3 nucleotide sequence: TGTGCCAGCAGTTACCGGGACCCCTTTTTTGAGCAGTTCTTC. Translated: CASSYRDPFFEQFF.

The chain joins TRBV28 to TRBJ2-7; D may be TRBD2 (5 bases). The germline V gene encodes CDR1 MDHEN and CDR2 SYDVKM. The V and J ends lost 4 bases and 3 bases respectively, with 16 bases between them. The CDR3 has 15 residues. The DNA of the CDR3 is TGTGCCAGCAGTTGGTCTTCACAGAGGGTCTACGAGCAGTACTTC. Its translation: CASSWSSQRVYEQYF.

By frequency in the sample, this clonotype is medium-sized. CDR3 protein: CASSLQELYGYTF. CDR3 bases: TGTGCCAGCAGTTTACAGGAACTCTATGGCTACACCTTC. The chain is built from TRBV28 and TRBJ1-2; D is ambiguous. This CDR3 spans 13 amino acids. From germline, CDR1 is MDHEN and CDR2 SYDVKM. V shed 2 bases and J shed 4 bases, with 8 bases lying between them.

This clonotype was seen only a few times. This could be a read error, since a much larger clone is one nucleotide away. This chain joins TRBV5-4 and TRBJ1-2, with 8 bases identical to TRBD1. Per germline, CDR1 SGHNT and CDR2 YYREEE (reference sequence). The CDR3 extends over 16 amino acids. In nucleotides, the CDR3 is TGTGCCAGCAGCGGAGAGGAGACAGGGGACCGCTATGGCCACACCTTC. Encoded protein: CASSGEETGDRYGHTF.

This clonotype qualifies as medium-sized. The chain combines TRBV29-1 with TRBJ2-7; the D gene is possibly TRBD1 (5 bases). V was shortened by 1 base and J by 2 bases, with 15 bases between the two germline ends. Germline assignment: CDR1 SQVTM and CDR2 ANQGSEA. The CDR3 totals 15 residues. The CDR3 DNA reads TGCAGCGTTGAAGTGGGGCTCTCCACTCCCTACGAGCAGTACTTC. Protein: CSVEVGLSTPYEQYF.

This clonotype is medium-sized. The chain is built from TRBV19 and TRBJ1-5; unclear D gene. Germline CDR1 and CDR2: LNHDA and SQIVND (reference sequence). Trimming cost V 2 bases and J 8 bases, with 16 bases left between them. This CDR3 has 15 residues. The CDR3 sequence: CASSIFDTVAEPQHF. Written as DNA, the CDR3 is TGTGCCAGTAGTATATTCGATACGGTCGCGGAGCCCCAGCATTTT. The full variable domain, its missing parts supplied by reference TRBV19 and TRBJ1-5, is DGGITQSPKYLFRKEGQNVTLSCEQNLNHDAMYWYRQDPGQGLRLIYYSQIVNDFQKGDIAEGYSVSREKKESFPLTVTSAQKNPTAFYLCASSIFDTVAEPQHFGDGTRLSIL.

By its share, this clonotype is large (0.1 to 1%). The rearrangement uses TRBV4-3 and TRBJ2-7, with TRBD1 identical over 7 bases. V shed 3 bases, J shed 3 bases, and the junction held 11 bases outside the gene matches. The CDR3 covers 16 residues. Germline V CDR1 and CDR2: LGHNA, YSLEER. The CDR3 coding sequence is TGCGCCAGCAGCCAGTCCCTCCGGGACAGCTTCTACGAGCAGTACTTC. As protein: CASSQSLRDSFYEQYF.

This clonotype ranks as medium-sized. The chain carries TRBV19 and TRBJ2-1; 13 nucleotides line up with TRBD2. With 6 bases clipped from V and 0 bases from J, the junction kept 2 bases outside the gene matches. The CDR3 loop spans 16 amino acids. Germline V gene data show CDR1 as LNHDA and CDR2 as SQIVND (reference sequence). CDR3 region: CASRWTSGSSYNEQFF. The CDR3 nucleotides are TGTGCCAGTAGGTGGACTAGCGGGAGCTCCTACAATGAGCAGTTCTTC.

The genes are TRBV4-2 and TRBJ2-7; D gene unclear. Germline V gene lookup returns CDR1 LGHNA and CDR2 YNFKEQ. Between the trimmed V and J ends, which lost 0 bases and 4 bases, there was a span of 13 bases. The CDR3 is 15 amino acids. The CDR3 reads CASSQDVGPWYEQYF. The CDR3 DNA reads TGTGCCAGCAGCCAAGATGTGGGTCCCTGGTACGAGCAGTACTTC.

This clonotype is medium-sized. The chain recombines TRBV29-1 with TRBJ2-7, with no clear D. This CDR3 has 11 amino acids. V dropped 7 bases and J dropped 2 bases, with 9 bases sitting between them. Germline CDR1 is SQVTM and CDR2 is ANQGSEA. The CDR3 loop reads CSAWAAYEQYF. CDR3 DNA: TGCAGCGCCTGGGCTGCCTACGAGCAGTACTTC.

By share of the sample, this clonotype is medium-sized. This sequence joins TRBV28 and TRBJ1-5, with D uncertain. The CDR3 loop spans 13 amino acids. Per germline, CDR1 MDHEN and CDR2 SYDVKM. V lost 7 bases to trimming and J lost 0 bases, with 7 bases between them. CDR3 in amino acids: CASTEYSNQPQHF. CDR3 DNA sequence: TGTGCCAGCACGGAGTATAGCAATCAGCCCCAGCATTTT.

Within the sample, this clonotype is large. V gene TRBV21-1 combines with J gene TRBJ1-1; the table calls TRBD1, which could not be checked here. TRBV21-1 is given as a pseudogene. The CDR3 is 15 amino acids. The CDR3 protein is CASSGQQGENTEAFF. DNA for the CDR3: TGTGCCAGCAGTGGTCAACAGGGGGAGAACACTGAAGCTTTCTTT.